This is a list of T cell receptor beta chains from one sample in a study of blood T cell repertoires in COVID-19. Here immunoSEQ multiplex PCR was the method, and the copy in TCRdb shows in-frame clones only, minus some. This sample has 26,000 or so clones, with about 91% found just once. Specimen: peripheral blood. These receptor sequences come from a human donor with active COVID-19. The donor label of this sample is uncertain. The CDR3 runs from the conserved cysteine through the conserved F or W. Clone size is given for some rows only: seen once, a few or many times, or a class if the clone is expanded.

abundance: few
j_gene: TRBJ2-2
v_gene: TRBV28
CDR3aa: CASSMQGRNTGELFF

abundance: once
j_gene: TRBJ2-7
v_gene: TRBV19
CDR3aa: CASRAWGDLTYEQYF

abundance: -
j_gene: TRBJ2-1
v_gene: TRBV5-5
CDR3aa: CASSHPRTSGRYNEQFF

abundance: -
j_gene: TRBJ1-6
v_gene: TRBV7-2
CDR3aa: CASSLAAGLYNSPLHF

abundance: -
j_gene: TRBJ1-1
v_gene: TRBV5-1
CDR3aa: CASSLSGGNTEAFF

abundance: -
j_gene: TRBJ2-7
v_gene: TRBV6-5
CDR3aa: CASSYRRGHYEQYF

abundance: once
j_gene: TRBJ1-6
v_gene: TRBV24-1
CDR3aa: CATSEPGGGYNSPLHF

abundance: -
j_gene: TRBJ1-5
v_gene: TRBV27
CDR3aa: CATSYLGGYDQPQHF

abundance: -
j_gene: TRBJ2-7
v_gene: TRBV9
CDR3aa: CASSVGTTSYEQYF

abundance: -
j_gene: TRBJ2-5
v_gene: TRBV7-8
CDR3aa: CASRTGTAGTQYF

abundance: -
j_gene: TRBJ2-5
v_gene: TRBV9
CDR3aa: CASSPSGREQETQYF

abundance: -
j_gene: TRBJ2-3
v_gene: TRBV11-2
CDR3aa: CASSSTSVRRTDTQYF

abundance: -
j_gene: TRBJ2-6
v_gene: TRBV5-1
CDR3aa: CASSRTGAGANVLTF

abundance: -
j_gene: TRBJ2-7
v_gene: TRBV13
CDR3aa: CASSSRAPPYEQYF

abundance: -
j_gene: TRBJ1-5
v_gene: TRBV19
CDR3aa: CASMATGALNQPQHF

abundance: -
j_gene: TRBJ2-1
v_gene: TRBV28
CDR3aa: CASKGLSYNEQFF

abundance: once
j_gene: TRBJ1-1
v_gene: TRBV4-3
CDR3aa: CASSQVQGYEAFF

abundance: -
j_gene: TRBJ2-5
v_gene: TRBV9
CDR3aa: CASNRDRGIETQYF

abundance: -
j_gene: TRBJ2-7
v_gene: TRBV5-5
CDR3aa: CASSVREKDGQYF

abundance: -
j_gene: TRBJ2-3
v_gene: TRBV5-6
CDR3aa: CASSLAGVRDTQYF

abundance: -
j_gene: TRBJ2-4
v_gene: TRBV5-8
CDR3aa: CASSLFWGSRTRAKNIQYF

abundance: -
j_gene: TRBJ1-5
v_gene: TRBV27
CDR3aa: CASSLSTGGSQPQHF

abundance: -
j_gene: TRBJ1-6
v_gene: TRBV18
CDR3aa: CASSPPGQDNSPLHF

abundance: -
j_gene: TRBJ2-7
v_gene: TRBV7-6
CDR3aa: CASSSGGGTGVYEQYF

abundance: -
j_gene: TRBJ2-3
v_gene: TRBV7-3
CDR3aa: CASRRSSTDTQYF

abundance: -
j_gene: TRBJ2-1
v_gene: TRBV7-9
CDR3aa: CASGKAGGPNEQFF

abundance: -
j_gene: TRBJ1-2
v_gene: TRBV12-3/TRBV12-4
CDR3aa: CASSWDRDGYTF

abundance: -
j_gene: TRBJ1-1
v_gene: TRBV7-2
CDR3aa: CASSFPGGKTEAFF

abundance: -
j_gene: TRBJ2-2
v_gene: TRBV28
CDR3aa: CASSLNGGRTTGELFF

abundance: -
j_gene: TRBJ1-6
v_gene: TRBV2
CDR3aa: CASSVGGQDNSPLHF

abundance: -
j_gene: TRBJ2-2
v_gene: TRBV4-3
CDR3aa: CASSPGLLNTGELFF